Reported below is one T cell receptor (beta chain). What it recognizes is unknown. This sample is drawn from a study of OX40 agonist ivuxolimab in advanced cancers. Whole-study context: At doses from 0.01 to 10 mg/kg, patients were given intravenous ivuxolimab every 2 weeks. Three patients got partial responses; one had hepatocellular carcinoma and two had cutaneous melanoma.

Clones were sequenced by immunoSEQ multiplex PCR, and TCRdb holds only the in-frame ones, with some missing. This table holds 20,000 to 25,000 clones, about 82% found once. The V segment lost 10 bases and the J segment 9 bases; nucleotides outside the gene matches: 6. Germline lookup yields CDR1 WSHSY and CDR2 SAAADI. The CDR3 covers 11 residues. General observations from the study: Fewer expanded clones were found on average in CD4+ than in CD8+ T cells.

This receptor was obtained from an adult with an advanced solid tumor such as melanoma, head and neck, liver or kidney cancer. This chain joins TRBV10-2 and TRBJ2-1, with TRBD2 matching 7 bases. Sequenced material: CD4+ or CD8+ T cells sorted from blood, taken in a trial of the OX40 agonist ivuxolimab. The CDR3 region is CATWTGGEQFF. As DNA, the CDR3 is TGCGCCACCTGGACGGGGGGTGAGCAGTTCTTC.